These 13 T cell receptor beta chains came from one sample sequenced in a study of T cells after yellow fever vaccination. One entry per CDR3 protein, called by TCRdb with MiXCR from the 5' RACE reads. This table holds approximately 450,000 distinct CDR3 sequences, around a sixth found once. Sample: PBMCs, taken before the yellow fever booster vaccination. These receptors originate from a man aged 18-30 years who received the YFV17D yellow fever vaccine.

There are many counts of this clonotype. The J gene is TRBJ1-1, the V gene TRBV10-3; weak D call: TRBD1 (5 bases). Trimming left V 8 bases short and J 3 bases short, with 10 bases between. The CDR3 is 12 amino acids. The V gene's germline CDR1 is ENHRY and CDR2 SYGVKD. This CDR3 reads CAIGRADTEAFF. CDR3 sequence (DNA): TGTGCCATCGGCAGGGCGGACACTGAAGCTTTCTTT.

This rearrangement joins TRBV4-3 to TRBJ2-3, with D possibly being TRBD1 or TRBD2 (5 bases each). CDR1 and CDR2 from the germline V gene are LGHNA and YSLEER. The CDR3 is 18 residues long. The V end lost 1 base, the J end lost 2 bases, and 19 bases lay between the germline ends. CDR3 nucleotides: TGCGCCAGCAGCCAAGTTATTTACGGGGACGGATTCACAGATACGCAGTATTTT. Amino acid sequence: CASSQVIYGDGFTDTQYF.

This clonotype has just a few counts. The CDR3 DNA reads as TGTGCCAGCAGCTCGGGGACAGCCTGGGATACGCAGTATTTT. Its protein product is CASSSGTAWDTQYF. The V and J genes are TRBV7-2 and TRBJ2-3; TRBD1 matches at 7 bases. The CDR3 covers 14 residues. The V gene end was trimmed by 4 bases and the J gene end by 6 bases; junction bases not matched to a gene: 7. Germline V gene data show CDR1 as SGHTA and CDR2 as FQGNSA.

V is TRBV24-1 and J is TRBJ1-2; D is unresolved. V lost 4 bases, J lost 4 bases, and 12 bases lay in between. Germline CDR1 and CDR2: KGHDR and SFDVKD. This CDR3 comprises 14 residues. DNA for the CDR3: TGTGCCACCAGTGACCCGGAACTATCCTATGGCTACACCTTC. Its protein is CATSDPELSYGYTF.

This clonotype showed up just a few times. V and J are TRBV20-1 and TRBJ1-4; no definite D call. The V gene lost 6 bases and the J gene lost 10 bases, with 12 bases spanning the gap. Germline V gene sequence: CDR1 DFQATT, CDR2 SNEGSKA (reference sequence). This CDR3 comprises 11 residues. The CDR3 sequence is CSAGLRGKLFF. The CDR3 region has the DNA TGCAGTGCCGGTCTGAGAGGAAAACTGTTTTTT.

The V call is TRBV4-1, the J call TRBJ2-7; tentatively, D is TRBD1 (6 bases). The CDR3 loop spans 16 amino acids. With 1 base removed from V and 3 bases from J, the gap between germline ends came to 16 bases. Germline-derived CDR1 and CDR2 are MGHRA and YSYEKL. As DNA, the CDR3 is TGCGCCAGCAGCCAAGTCGGCAGGGGAGCCTTCTACGAGCAGTACGTC. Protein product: CASSQVGRGAFYEQYV.

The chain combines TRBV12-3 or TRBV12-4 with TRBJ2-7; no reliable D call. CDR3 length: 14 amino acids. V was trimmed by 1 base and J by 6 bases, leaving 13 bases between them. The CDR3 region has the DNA TGTGCCAGCAGTTTAGGGACCCTTACCCTCGAGCAGTACGTC. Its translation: CASSLGTLTLEQYV.

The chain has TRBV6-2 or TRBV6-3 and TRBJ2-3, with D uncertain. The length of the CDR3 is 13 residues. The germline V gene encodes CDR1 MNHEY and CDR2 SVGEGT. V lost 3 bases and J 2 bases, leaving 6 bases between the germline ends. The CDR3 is CASSYYLTDTQYF. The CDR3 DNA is TGTGCCAGCAGTTATTACCTCACAGATACGCAGTATTTT.

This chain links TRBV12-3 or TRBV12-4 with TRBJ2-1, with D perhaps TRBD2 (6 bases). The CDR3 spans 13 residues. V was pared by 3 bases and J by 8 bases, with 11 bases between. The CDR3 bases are TGTGCCAGCAGTTTGACTAGTTGGGATGAGCAGTTCTTC. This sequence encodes CASSLTSWDEQFF.

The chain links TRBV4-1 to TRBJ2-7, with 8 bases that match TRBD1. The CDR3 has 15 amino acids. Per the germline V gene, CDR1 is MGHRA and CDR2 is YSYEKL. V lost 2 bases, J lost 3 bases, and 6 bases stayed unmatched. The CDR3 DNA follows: TGCGCCAGCAGCCAAAATACAGGGGGACTCTACGAGCAGTACTTC. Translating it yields CASSQNTGGLYEQYF.

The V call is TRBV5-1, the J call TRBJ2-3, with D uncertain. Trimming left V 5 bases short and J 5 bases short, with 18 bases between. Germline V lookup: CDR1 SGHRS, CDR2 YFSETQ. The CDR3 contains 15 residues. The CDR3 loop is CASRSGLEFRDTQYF. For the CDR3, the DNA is TGCGCCAGCAGATCCGGCCTAGAATTTAGAGATACGCAGTATTTT.

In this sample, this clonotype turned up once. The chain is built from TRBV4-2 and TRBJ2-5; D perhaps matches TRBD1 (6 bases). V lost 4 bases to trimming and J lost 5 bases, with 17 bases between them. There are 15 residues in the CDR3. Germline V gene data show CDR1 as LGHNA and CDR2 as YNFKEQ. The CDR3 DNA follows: TGTGCCAGCAGCCTACCTAACAGGGTCGGGGAGACCCAGTACTTC. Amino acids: CASSLPNRVGETQYF.

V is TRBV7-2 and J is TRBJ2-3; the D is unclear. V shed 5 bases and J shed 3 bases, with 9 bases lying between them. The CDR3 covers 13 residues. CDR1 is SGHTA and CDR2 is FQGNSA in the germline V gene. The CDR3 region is CASSADPTDTQYF. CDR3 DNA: TGTGCCAGCAGCGCAGACCCGACAGATACGCAGTATTTT.